Listed here are 30 T cell receptor beta chains from one sample, sequenced in a study of blood T cell repertoires in COVID-19. TCRdb keeps only in-frame clones here, not all; method: immunoSEQ multiplex PCR. The sample contains 20,000 to 30,000 clones, 85% to 90% of which appear only once. Material for sequencing was peripheral blood. Every receptor here comes from a man aged 65-85 years with COVID-19, enrolled during active disease.

The rearrangement links TRBV20-1 to TRBJ1-2, with D tentatively TRBD1 (6 bases). Trimming removed 6 bases from V and 8 bases from J, with 13 bases in between. The CDR3 extends over 11 amino acids. From germline, CDR1 is DFQATT and CDR2 SNEGSKA (reference sequence). The CDR3 DNA reads TGCAGTGCATACAGGGTCGGAGGCTACACCTTC. Encoded protein: CSAYRVGGYTF.

In its sample, this clone was seen once. The gene calls are TRBV6-5 and TRBJ2-7; D is unclear. CDR1 is MNHEY and CDR2 is SVGAGI in the germline V gene. The CDR3 totals 15 residues. V was clipped by 0 bases and J by 2 bases, with 11 bases between them. CDR3 in DNA: TGTGCCAGCAGTTACTCGAAAGGCGGAGCCTACGAGCAGTACTTC. It encodes CASSYSKGGAYEQYF.

As DNA, the CDR3 is TGTGCCAGCAGCAAAGAAAGGGCCACCGGGACAGATAAGGAGAACACTGAAGCTTTCTTT. Translated: CASSKERATGTDKENTEAFF. The chain employs TRBV21-1 and TRBJ1-1; TRBD1, as called in the table, went unchecked against the DNA. TRBV21-1 is termed a pseudogene. The CDR3 loop spans 20 amino acids.

The sample holds one count of this clone. V gene TRBV2 combines with J gene TRBJ1-2, with TRBD1 identical over 12 bases. The CDR3 has 16 residues. With V trimmed by 4 bases and J by 4 bases, 7 bases remained unmatched. Germline values: CDR1 SNHLY, CDR2 FYNNEI. The CDR3 DNA is TGTGCCAGCAGTGTACTAGGGACAGGGGGCTCCTATGGCTACACCTTC. Its translation is CASSVLGTGGSYGYTF.

CDR3 loop: CSVRSTADPGETQYF. The CDR3 coding sequence is TGCAGCGTTCGATCTACCGCCGACCCAGGGGAGACCCAGTACTTC. The V call is TRBV29-1, the J call TRBJ2-5, with a possible D match to TRBD1 (5 bases). Germline assignment: CDR1 SQVTM and CDR2 ANQGSEA. The CDR3 loop spans 15 amino acids. The V gene lost 5 bases and the J gene lost 5 bases, with 21 bases spanning the gap.

This clone was seen only a few times. The chain links TRBV30 to TRBJ2-1, with 13 bases matching TRBD2. CDR1 GTSNPN and CDR2 SVGIG come from the germline V gene (reference sequence). V gave up 1 base and J gave up 9 bases; unmatched junction bases: 0. CDR3 length: 13 residues. CDR3 region: CAWSGLAGGEQFF. CDR3 sequence (DNA): TGTGCCTGGAGTGGACTAGCGGGAGGTGAGCAGTTCTTC.

This clone was seen a few times. The chain is built from TRBV6-6 and TRBJ2-3; D may be TRBD1 (6 bases). In germline, CDR1 is MNHNY, CDR2 SVGAGI (reference sequence). V was clipped by 3 bases and J by 4 bases, with 11 bases between them. This CDR3 spans 14 amino acids. CDR3 sequence (DNA): TGTGCCAGCAGTTATACAGGGACGGCAGATACGCAGTATTTT. This codes for CASSYTGTADTQYF.

The V and J genes are TRBV19 and TRBJ2-2; 10 nucleotides match TRBD1. J lost 5 bases, V lost 5 bases, and 17 bases had no gene match. Per the germline V gene, CDR1 is LNHDA and CDR2 is SQIVND (reference sequence). CDR3 length equals 19 residues. The CDR3 DNA is TGTGCCAGTAGTCGGATGACCAAGGGACAGGGGTTGTATACCGGGGAGCTGTTTTTT. Its translation is CASSRMTKGQGLYTGELFF.

V and J are TRBV2 and TRBJ1-2, with 10 bases matching TRBD1. Germline CDR1 reads SNHLY; CDR2 reads FYNNEI. The CDR3 loop spans 14 amino acids. Trimming took 6 bases from V and 8 from J; bases not matched to a gene: 9. The CDR3 loop is CASSSGQGRGGYTF. CDR3 coding DNA: TGTGCCAGCAGCTCGGGACAGGGGAGAGGAGGCTACACCTTC.

The rearrangement joins TRBV6-2 or TRBV6-3 to TRBJ1-5; D gene unclear. The CDR3 runs to 17 residues. Trimming left V 2 bases short and J 0 bases short, with 14 bases between. CDR1 is MNHEY, CDR2 SVGEGT, per germline. Written as DNA, the CDR3 is TGTGCCAGCAGTTACGAGGGCCAATCAAATAGCAATCAGCCCCAGCATTTT. The encoded protein is CASSYEGQSNSNQPQHF.

Concerning this clone: Compared with germline, one end of the junction differs, possibly owing to a read error. The V call is TRBV19, the J call TRBJ2-2; possibly TRBD1 for D (6 bases). Germline V gives CDR1 LNHDA, CDR2 SQIVND (reference sequence). This CDR3 contains 15 residues. CDR3 coding DNA: TGTGCCAGTAGTATGGGGACACTGAACACCGGGGAGCTGCTTTTT. This sequence encodes CASSMGTLNTGELLF.

Here the CDR3 reads CASSIGAGGYTF. In DNA form, the CDR3 reads TGTGCCAGTAGTATAGGGGCAGGTGGCTACACCTTC. The gene calls are TRBV19 and TRBJ1-2, with D unresolved. The CDR3 is made up of 12 amino acids. Germline loops: CDR1 LNHDA, CDR2 SQIVND (reference sequence). V was shortened by 1 base and J by 7 bases, with 7 bases between the two germline ends.

V gene TRBV10-3 combines with J gene TRBJ1-5; 10 bases fit TRBD1. This CDR3 has 15 amino acids. V dropped 5 bases and J dropped 3; count of bases not matched to a gene: 4. Germline-derived CDR1 and CDR2 are ENHRY and SYGVKD. In DNA form, the CDR3 reads TGTGCCATCAGTCCGGGACAGGGGTCCAATCAGCCCCAGCATTTT. This sequence encodes CAISPGQGSNQPQHF.

This rearrangement joins TRBV29-1 to TRBJ1-3; D perhaps matches TRBD1 (5 bases). Germline V gene lookup returns CDR1 SQVTM and CDR2 ANQGSEA. Trimming pared 2 bases from V and 6 bases from J, leaving 14 bases between. This CDR3 is built from 14 residues. CDR3 protein: CSVEFSRAPNTIYF. DNA of the CDR3: TGCAGCGTTGAATTTTCCAGGGCACCAAACACCATATATTTT.

V gene TRBV5-1 combines with J gene TRBJ1-6; 7 bases are shared with TRBD1. J was trimmed by 0 bases and V by 4 bases; bases with no gene match: 10. Germline V lookup: CDR1 SGHRS, CDR2 YFSETQ. This CDR3 is 18 amino acids long. In nucleotides, the CDR3 is TGCGCCAGCAGCGCAAGGATTCCAGGGGGCTCCTATAATTCACCCCTCCACTTT. It is translated as CASSARIPGGSYNSPLHF.

This clone was counted only a few times. The gene calls are TRBV7-9 and TRBJ2-3; 11 positions match TRBD1. CDR1 is SEHNR, CDR2 FQNEAQ, per germline (reference sequence). There are 17 residues in the CDR3. V trimming: 5 bases; J trimming: 1 base; junction bases outside the gene matches: 8. CDR3 nucleotide sequence: TGTGCCAGCAGCCCATGGGGGACAGGGGGAGGCACAGATACGCAGTATTTT. Protein product: CASSPWGTGGGTDTQYF.

The chain uses TRBV27 and TRBJ1-5, with 7 bases aligning to TRBD1. The germline V gene has CDR1 MNHEY and CDR2 SMNVEV (reference sequence). The CDR3 length is 14 residues. Trimming at V came to 4 bases and at J to 12 bases, leaving 12 bases not matched to a gene. CDR3 region: CASSSLGQSRVQHF. CDR3 nucleotides: TGTGCCAGCAGTTCACTGGGACAGAGTAGGGTCCAGCATTTT.

The table lists this clone with a count of one. The rearrangement joins TRBV2 to TRBJ2-5; the match to TRBD2 covers 8 bases. The V and J ends lost 7 bases and 4 bases, in that order; junction bases with no gene match: 2. Germline CDR1 reads SNHLY; CDR2 reads FYNNEI. The CDR3 runs to 12 residues. The CDR3 reads CASKRGGETQYF. CDR3 nucleotide sequence: TGTGCCAGCAAACGGGGGGGAGAGACCCAGTACTTC.

The V gene is TRBV19, the J gene TRBJ1-4; the D gene is possibly TRBD1 (6 bases). Germline CDR1 and CDR2: LNHDA and SQIVND (reference sequence). The CDR3 totals 15 residues. Trimming took 6 bases from V and 4 from J, leaving 15 bases between them. The CDR3 is CASSPPRGHNEKLFF. CDR3 sequence (DNA): TGTGCCAGTAGCCCACCCAGGGGCCATAATGAAAAACTGTTTTTT.

The CDR3 DNA is TGTGCCAGCAGCTTAGGTCGGGTTCGGGCTGGAAACACCATATATTTT. Protein: CASSLGRVRAGNTIYF. The genes are TRBV11-2 and TRBJ1-3; D call uncertain. The CDR3 spans 16 residues. Trimming removed 1 base from V and 2 bases from J, with 12 bases in between. Germline V lookup: CDR1 SGHAT, CDR2 FQNNGV.

V is TRBV7-9 and J is TRBJ2-5; 10 nucleotides agree with TRBD1. This CDR3 has 14 amino acids. V was pared by 4 bases and J by 4 bases, with 3 bases of the junction left unmatched. Germline V gene data show CDR1 as SEHNR and CDR2 as FQNEAQ (reference sequence). The DNA for the CDR3 is TGTGCCAGCAGCTACCGGGACAGGGGAGAGACCCAGTACTTC. It yields the protein CASSYRDRGETQYF. The full variable domain, with the rest looked up from reference TRBV7-9 and TRBJ2-5, is DTGVSQNPRHKITKRGQNVTFRCDPISEHNRLYWYRQTLGQGPEFLTYFQNEAQLEKSRLLSDRFSAERPKGSFSTLEIQRTEQGDSAMYLCASSYRDRGETQYFGPGTRLLVL.

The chain recombines TRBV18 with TRBJ1-4, with D tentatively TRBD1 (6 bases). This CDR3 has 16 amino acids. Trimming took off 4 bases at V and 0 bases at J, with 12 bases between the two ends. CDR1 is KGHSH, CDR2 LQKENI, per germline. CDR3 loop: CASSLGQRTTNEKLFF. The CDR3 nucleotides are TGTGCCAGCTCACTCGGACAGCGGACAACTAATGAAAAACTGTTTTTT.

The chain joins TRBV10-3 to TRBJ1-1; no clear D gene. The V end lost 4 bases, the J end lost 7 bases, and 7 bases lay between the germline ends. The CDR3 extends over 11 amino acids. Germline assignment: CDR1 ENHRY and CDR2 SYGVKD. This CDR3 is CAISGGREAFF. CDR3 nucleotide sequence: TGTGCCATCAGTGGCGGTCGTGAAGCTTTCTTT.

This sequence joins TRBV18 and TRBJ2-7; maybe TRBD1 (6 bases). V was shortened by 2 bases and J by 8 bases, with 16 bases between the two germline ends. The germline V gene has CDR1 KGHSH and CDR2 LQKENI. This CDR3 comprises 14 residues. In nucleotides, the CDR3 is TGTGCCAGCTCACCATCACGGGACAACTTCCAGCAGTACTTC. It yields the protein CASSPSRDNFQQYF.

This chain connects TRBV7-2 to TRBJ2-2; 7 positions agree with TRBD1. J gave up 3 bases and V 3 bases, and 7 bases lay outside the gene matches. Germline V gene lookup returns CDR1 SGHTA and CDR2 FQGNSA. The CDR3 totals 16 residues. DNA for the CDR3: TGTGCCAGCAGCTTCTACAGGGGAGTTGACACCGGGGAGCTGTTTTTT. Translating it yields CASSFYRGVDTGELFF.

The chain is built from TRBV27 and TRBJ1-2; 10 bases match TRBD1. Germline values: CDR1 MNHEY, CDR2 SMNVEV (reference sequence). The V segment lost 5 bases and the J segment 4 bases; nucleotides outside the gene matches: 10. The CDR3 extends over 16 amino acids. The CDR3 bases are TGTGCCAGCAGTCCCCTGACAGGGGGCGCAGGCTATGGCTACACCTTC. Residues: CASSPLTGGAGYGYTF.

The rearrangement links TRBV18 to TRBJ2-5; the match to TRBD1 covers 7 bases. V shed 3 bases, J shed 3 bases, and the junction held 1 base outside the gene matches. Germline V CDR1 and CDR2: KGHSH, LQKENI. The CDR3 is 13 residues long. CDR3 amino acids: CASSPTGEETQYF. The CDR3 DNA follows: TGTGCCAGCTCACCCACAGGGGAAGAGACCCAGTACTTC.

This chain uses TRBV5-6 with TRBJ2-7, with 10 bases matching TRBD1. Germline V gene lookup returns CDR1 SGHDT and CDR2 YYEEEE. The CDR3 is 15 residues long. The trim removed 3 bases at V and 3 bases at J, leaving 6 bases unmatched. CDR3 residues: CASSSPGQGRYEQYF. CDR3 in DNA: TGTGCCAGCAGCTCACCGGGACAGGGGCGCTACGAGCAGTACTTC. Full variable domain (remainder filled in from reference TRBV5-6 and TRBJ2-7): DAGVTQSPTHLIKTRGQQVTLRCSPKSGHDTVSWYQQALGQGPQFIFQYYEEEERQRGNFPDRFSGHQFPNYSSELNVNALLLGDSALYLCASSSPGQGRYEQYFGPGTRLTVT.

This clone was seen a single time. The CDR3 loop is CASIRGSGGRETQYF. The CDR3 DNA follows: TGTGCCAGCATCAGGGGCAGCGGGGGCCGGGAGACCCAGTACTTC. V and J are TRBV2 and TRBJ2-5, with TRBD2 matching 8 bases. The CDR3 spans 15 residues. Germline CDR1 is SNHLY and CDR2 is FYNNEI. The ends lost 7 bases at V and 5 bases at J; junction bases unmatched: 12.

V gene TRBV3-1 (or the pseudogene TRBV3-2) combines with J gene TRBJ1-1; unclear D gene. Germline V gives CDR1 LGHDT, CDR2 YNNKEL (reference sequence). CDR3 length: 14 amino acids. V was shortened by 2 bases and J by 5 bases, with 12 bases between the two germline ends. CDR3 nucleotide sequence: TGTGCCAGCAGCCAAAGTGAGATGTGGACTGAAGCTTTCTTT. Its protein is CASSQSEMWTEAFF.